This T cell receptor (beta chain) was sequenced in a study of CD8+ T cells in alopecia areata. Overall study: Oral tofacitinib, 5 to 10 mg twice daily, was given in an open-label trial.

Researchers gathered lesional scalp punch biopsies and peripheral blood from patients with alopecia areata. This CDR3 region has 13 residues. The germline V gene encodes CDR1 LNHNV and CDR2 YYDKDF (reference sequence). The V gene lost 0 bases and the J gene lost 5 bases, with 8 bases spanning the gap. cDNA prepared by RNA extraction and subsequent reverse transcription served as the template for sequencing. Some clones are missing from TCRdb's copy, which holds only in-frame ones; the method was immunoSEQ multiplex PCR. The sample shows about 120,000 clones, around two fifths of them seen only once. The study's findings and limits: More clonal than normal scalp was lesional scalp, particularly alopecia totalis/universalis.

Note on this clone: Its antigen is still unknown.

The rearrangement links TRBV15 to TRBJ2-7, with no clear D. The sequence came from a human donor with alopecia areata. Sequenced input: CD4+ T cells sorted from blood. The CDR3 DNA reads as TGTGCCACCAGCAGAGATTCGGCGGACGAGCAGTACTTC. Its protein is CATSRDSADEQYF.